This T cell receptor beta chain was profiled in a study of graft-versus-host responses after intestinal transplantation. The V end lost 1 base, the J end lost 5 bases, and 11 bases lay between the germline ends. The CDR3 spans 15 residues. The germline gives CDR1 SGHTA, CDR2 FQGNSA. The repertoire was sequenced with immunoSEQ multiplex PCR; TCRdb's copy has only in-frame clones and lacks some. The table has tens of thousands of clones, 94% seen once; the top ten hold 0.38%. Concerning this clone itself: Its cognate antigen is unknown.

The TCR comes from a human donor who was the organ donor for an intestinal transplant. V and J are TRBV7-2 and TRBJ1-4, with no clear D. The sample was unstimulated CD4+ T cells sorted from spleen or lymph node cells, taken before transplant. CDR3 nucleotides: TGTGCCAGCAGCTTAGGACGGGCACGAAATGAAAAACTGTTTTTT. Its translation: CASSLGRARNEKLFF.